This T cell receptor (beta chain) was captured in a study of blood T cell repertoires in COVID-19. As for the study in general: Acute and convalescent COVID-19 samples came from the United States, Italy and Spain.

Per the original methods: Estimates of nucleated cell counts were drawn from the amplification of reference gene primers. Data came from immunoSEQ multiplex PCR; TCRdb stores just in-frame clones and leaves some out. The DNA gave D and trimming, while V, J and clone size come from that table. The sample comprises about 150,000 clones, about nine tenths of which are singletons, and about 2.1% rests with the top ten. The sequenced material came from peripheral blood. The receptor was isolated from a human donor in a cohort sampled during active COVID-19.

As DNA, the CDR3 is TGTGCCAGCCAAAAGGACGGGGTCTATGGCTACACCTTC. This gives the protein CASQKDGVYGYTF. The J gene is TRBJ1-2, the V gene TRBV2, with D uncertain. Germline CDR1 SNHLY, CDR2 FYNNEI. Trimming took off 8 bases at V and 4 bases at J, with 14 bases between the two ends. The CDR3 runs 13 residues.